The rows below give T cell receptor beta chains drawn from one sample of a study of tumor and adjacent non-tumor tissue in lung cancer. TCRdb recomputed calls from the multiplex PCR reads with MiXCR, one row per CDR3 protein. This table has fewer than 120,000 distinct CDR3 sequences, about 87% appearing once. Sequenced: lung tumor tissue. These receptors were collected from a man aged 70-80 years with non-small cell lung cancer. The CDR3 runs from the conserved cysteine through the conserved F or W. D genes are given only for firm matches. Rows give clone size only sometimes, using once, few, many, or a class for an expanded clone.

V: TRBV13
J: TRBJ2-7
D: -
size: -
CDR3: CASSPVVGGPECEQYF
DNA: TGTGCCAGCAGCCCCGTCGTGGGGGGGCCTGAATGCGAGCAGTACTTC

V: TRBV6-2/TRBV6-3
J: TRBJ2-3
D: -
size: -
CDR3: CATLIGMITDTQYF
DNA: TGTGCCACCCTGATAGGGATGATCACAGATACGCAGTATTTT

V: TRBV11-3
J: TRBJ2-7
D: -
size: -
CDR3: CTSSLRGSSYEHYF
DNA: TGTACCAGCAGCTTAAGAGGGAGCTCCTACGAGCACTACTTC

V: TRBV29-1
J: TRBJ2-1
D: -
size: few
CDR3: CSVRVRAGLDNEQFF
DNA: TGTAGCGTCCGCGTTAGGGCGGGACTGGACAATGAGCAGTTCTTC

V: TRBV6-5
J: TRBJ2-2
D: -
size: -
CDR3: CASSYIIGGTVELFF
DNA: TGTGCCAGCAGTTACATCATTGGCGGAACCGTGGAGCTGTTTTTT

V: TRBV4-2
J: TRBJ2-1
D: -
size: -
CDR3: CASSHVSFSGNELFF
DNA: TGTGCCAGCAGCCATGTTAGTTTTTCCGGCAATGAACTGTTCTTC

V: TRBV5-6
J: TRBJ2-3
D: -
size: -
CDR3: CASNLVGETEYRADTQYF
DNA: TGTGCCAGCAACTTGGTAGGGGAGACAGAGTATCGCGCAGATACGCAGTATTTT

V: TRBV11-3
J: TRBJ1-1
D: -
size: -
CDR3: CASRLFSVRMNSEAFF
DNA: TGTGCCAGCAGGTTATTCAGCGTCAGGATGAACAGTGAAGCTTTCTTT

V: TRBV5-6
J: TRBJ1-1
D: TRBD1
size: -
CDR3: CASIGTGLSNTEALF
DNA: TGTGCCAGCATCGGGACAGGTTTGTCGAACACTGAAGCTTTATTT

V: TRBV6-1
J: TRBJ2-1
D: TRBD2
size: -
CDR3: CASRRGGVLNEQFF
DNA: TGTGCTAGCAGGCGGGGGGGGGTCCTCAATGAGCAGTTCTTC

V: TRBV11-2
J: TRBJ1-6
D: -
size: -
CDR3: CASSSQSSYSSPLHF
DNA: TGTGCTAGCAGTTCCCAAAGTTCCTATAGTTCACCCCTCCACTTT

V: TRBV18
J: TRBJ2-7
D: TRBD2
size: -
CDR3: CASSPQTSGTSEQYF
DNA: TGTGCCAGCTCACCTCAGACTAGCGGGACCTCCGAGCAGTACTTC

V: TRBV5-4
J: TRBJ2-5
D: -
size: -
CDR3: CASSLFKGTTRETQYF
DNA: TGTGCCAGCAGCCTTTTCAAGGGGACAACGAGAGAGACCCAGTACTTC

V: TRBV20-1
J: TRBJ2-7
D: -
size: -
CDR3: CSAIAGSDYEQHF
DNA: TGCAGTGCTATCGCCGGGAGCGACTACGAGCAGCATTTC

V: TRBV6-6
J: TRBJ2-1
D: -
size: -
CDR3: CATRGYNEQFF
DNA: TGTGCCACCAGGGGATACAATGAGCAGTTCTTT

V: TRBV29-1
J: TRBJ1-2
D: -
size: -
CDR3: CSVEECVHGHTNYGYTF
DNA: TGCAGCGTTGAAGAGTGCGTTCATGGCCATACTAACTATGGCTACACATTC

V: TRBV2
J: TRBJ1-3
D: TRBD1
size: many
CDR3: CASTSTGDNTIYF
DNA: TGTGCCAGCACATCTACAGGGGATAACACCATATATTTT

V: TRBV4-3
J: TRBJ2-7
D: -
size: -
CDR3: CASSHTNKGFHQQYF
DNA: TGCGCCAGCAGCCACACAAACAAGGGGTTCCACCAGCAGTACTTC

V: TRBV5-5
J: TRBJ2-7
D: TRBD1
size: few
CDR3: CVSSLAEGAFSLGEQYF
DNA: TGTGTTAGCAGCTTGGCCGAGGGGGCGTTCAGTCTTGGCGAGCAGTACTTC

V: TRBV4-1
J: TRBJ2-3
D: -
size: -
CDR3: CASSPHHTTGNSDMQYF
DNA: TGCGCCAGCAGTCCTCACCACACAACGGGCAACTCAGATATGCAGTATTTT

V: TRBV6-1
J: TRBJ2-1
D: TRBD2
size: -
CDR3: CASSVMIAGGHNEHFF
DNA: TGTGCCAGCAGTGTTATGATAGCGGGAGGGCATAATGAGCATTTCTTC